These T cell receptor beta chains were read from a single sample in a study of control samples from healthy donors and cancer patients. Libraries were prepared by immunoSEQ multiplex PCR; TCRdb keeps only in-frame clonotypes and omits some of them. The table lists around 79,000 clones, over 85% of them singletons, with about 1.3% in the top ten. Sequenced sample: PBMCs. Source of these receptors: a woman in her thirties or forties with lung cancer. The CDR3 runs from the conserved cysteine through the conserved F or W. Each record gives: V gene, clone size, J gene, D gene, CDR3 protein, CDR3 DNA. D genes are given only for firm matches. Expanded clones get a size class; other rows say once, few or many, or leave the size out.

TRBV6-5,-,TRBJ1-2,-,CASTTVGVANYGYTF,TGTGCCAGCACAACCGTGGGGGTAGCTAACTATGGCTACACCTTC
TRBV4-1,once,TRBJ1-4,TRBD1,CASSPTGAREKLFF,TGCGCCAGCAGCCCAACAGGGGCGCGCGAAAAACTGTTTTTT
TRBV27,-,TRBJ2-7,TRBD2,CASSLRGFGSYEQYF,TGTGCCAGCAGTTTGCGGGGGTTTGGTTCCTACGAGCAGTACTTC
TRBV3-1/TRBV3-2,-,TRBJ1-6,-,CASSQTPDGSSPLHF,TGTGCCAGCAGCCAAACTCCAGACGGAAGTTCACCCCTCCACTTT
TRBV5-6,-,TRBJ2-7,-,CASSASYEQYF,TGTGCCAGCAGCGCAAGCTACGAGCAGTACTTC
TRBV19,-,TRBJ1-2,TRBD1,CASSIPGQGLIDGYTF,TGTGCCAGTAGTATCCCGGGACAGGGGCTGATCGATGGCTACACCTTC
TRBV28,-,TRBJ1-1,TRBD1,CASSAQTGQDTEAFF,TGTGCCAGCAGTGCCCAGACAGGGCAGGACACTGAAGCTTTCTTT
TRBV2,-,TRBJ2-5,TRBD1,CASRPGQGETQYF,TGTGCCAGCAGGCCGGGACAGGGAGAGACCCAGTACTTC
TRBV7-3,-,TRBJ1-1,-,CASSRLVNTEAFF,TGTGCCAGCAGCCGTTTAGTGAACACTGAAGCTTTCTTT
TRBV30,-,TRBJ1-2,TRBD1,CAWSVGDRGLSTF,TGTGCCTGGAGTGTGGGGGACAGGGGTCTTTCCACCTTC
TRBV6-5,-,TRBJ1-4,-,CASRDEKLFF,TGTGCCAGCCGGGATGAAAAACTGTTTTTT
TRBV6-5,-,TRBJ2-1,TRBD1,CASRDRQGNDNEQFF,TGTGCCAGCAGAGACCGACAGGGGAACGACAATGAGCAGTTCTTC
TRBV6-5,-,TRBJ1-2,-,CASSYSVKGGGYGYTF,TGTGCCAGCAGTTACTCGGTGAAGGGTGGGGGCTATGGCTACACCTTC
TRBV5-4,few,TRBJ2-3,-,CASSADTLKRTDTQYF,TGTGCCAGCAGCGCCGACACGCTAAAGAGGACAGATACGCAGTATTTT
TRBV6-1,-,TRBJ1-6,TRBD1,CASSEAPGQGFYNSPLHF,TGTGCCAGCAGTGAAGCACCGGGACAGGGGTTCTATAATTCACCCCTCCACTTT
TRBV4-2,few,TRBJ1-4,TRBD1,CASRTGVDEKLFF,TGTGCCTCACGGACAGGGGTAGATGAAAAACTGTTTTTT
TRBV3-1/TRBV3-2,-,TRBJ2-4,-,CASSPEHQLAKNIQYF,TGTGCCAGCAGCCCCGAACACCAATTAGCCAAAAACATTCAGTACTTC
TRBV14,-,TRBJ2-7,TRBD1,CASSQEIGTASYEQYF,TGTGCCAGCAGCCAAGAGATCGGGACAGCCTCCTACGAGCAGTACTTC
TRBV4-1,few,TRBJ2-3,-,CASSLWDVSSTDTQYF,TGCGCCAGCAGCCTATGGGACGTTTCTAGCACAGATACGCAGTATTTT
TRBV3-1/TRBV3-2,-,TRBJ2-3,TRBD1,CASGDSQDTQYF,TGTGCCAGCGGGGACAGTCAAGATACGCAGTATTTT
TRBV5-1,-,TRBJ2-1,TRBD2,CASSLYSGGVENEQFF,TGCGCCAGCAGCCTGTATAGCGGGGGGGTTGAAAATGAGCAGTTCTTC
TRBV5-1,-,TRBJ1-3,-,CASSSDQNTIYF,TGCGCCAGCAGCTCCGATCAAAACACCATATATTTT